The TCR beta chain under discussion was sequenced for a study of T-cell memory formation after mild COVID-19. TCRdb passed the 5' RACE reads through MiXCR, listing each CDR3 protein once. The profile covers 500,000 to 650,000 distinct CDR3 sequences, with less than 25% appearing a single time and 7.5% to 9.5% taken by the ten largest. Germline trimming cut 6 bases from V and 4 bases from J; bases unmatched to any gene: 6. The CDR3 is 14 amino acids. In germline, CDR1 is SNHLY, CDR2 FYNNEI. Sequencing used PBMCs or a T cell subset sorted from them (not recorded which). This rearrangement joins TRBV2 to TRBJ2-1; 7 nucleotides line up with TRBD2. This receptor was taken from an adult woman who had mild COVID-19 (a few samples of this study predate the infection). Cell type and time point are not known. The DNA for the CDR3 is TGTGCCAGCAGGGTCAGCGGGATGTACAATGAGCAGTTCTTC. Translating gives CASRVSGMYNEQFF.